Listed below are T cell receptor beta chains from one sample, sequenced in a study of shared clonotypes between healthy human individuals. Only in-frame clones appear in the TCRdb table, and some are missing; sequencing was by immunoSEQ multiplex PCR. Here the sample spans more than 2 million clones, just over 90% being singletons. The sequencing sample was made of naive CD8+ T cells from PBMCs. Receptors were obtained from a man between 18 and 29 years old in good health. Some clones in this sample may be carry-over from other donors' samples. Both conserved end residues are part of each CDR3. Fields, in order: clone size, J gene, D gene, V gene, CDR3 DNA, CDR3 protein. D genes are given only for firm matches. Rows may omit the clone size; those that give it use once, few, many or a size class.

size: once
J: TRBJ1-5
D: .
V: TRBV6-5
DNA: TGTGCCAGCAGTTCCAACAGGGTATTCGGCCAGCCCCAGCATTTT
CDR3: CASSSNRVFGQPQHF

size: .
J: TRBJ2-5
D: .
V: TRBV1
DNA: TGCACCAGCAGAAGGCAGGGTTTCGGAGAGACCCAGTACTTC
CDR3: CTSRRQGFGETQYF

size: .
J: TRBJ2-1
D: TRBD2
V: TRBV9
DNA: TGTGCCAGCAGCGTAGGGCGGCGGGAGGCCCACTACAATGAGCAGTTCTTC
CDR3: CASSVGRREAHYNEQFF

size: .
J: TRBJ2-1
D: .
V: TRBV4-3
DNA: TGCGCCAGCAGCCCCCAATGGCGGGGCGGTGAGCAGTTCTTC
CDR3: CASSPQWRGGEQFF

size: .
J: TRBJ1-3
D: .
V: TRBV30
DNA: TGTGCCTGGAGTGCGGTCCAGAACACCATATATTTT
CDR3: CAWSAVQNTIYF

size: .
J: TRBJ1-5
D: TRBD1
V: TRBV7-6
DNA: TGTGCCAGCAGCTTAGACGGGACAGGCTTCGGTCAGCCCCAGCATTTT
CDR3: CASSLDGTGFGQPQHF

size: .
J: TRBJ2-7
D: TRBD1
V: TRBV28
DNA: TGTGCCAGCAGTTTCTTGGGACAGGGGTACGAGCAGTACTTC
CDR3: CASSFLGQGYEQYF

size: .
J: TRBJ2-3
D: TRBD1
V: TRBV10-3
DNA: TGTGCCATCAGTGAACCAGGGGGCGAGGGCACAGATACGCAGTATTTT
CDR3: CAISEPGGEGTDTQYF

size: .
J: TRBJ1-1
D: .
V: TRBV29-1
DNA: TGCAGCGTTCACCTTTTTTCCGGGAGGCACACTGAAGCTTTCTTT
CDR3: CSVHLFSGRHTEAFF

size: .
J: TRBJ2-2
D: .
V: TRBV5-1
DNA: TGCGCCAGCAGCCCCTACCGGGACCCGGAGGCCGGGGAGCTGTTTTTT
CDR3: CASSPYRDPEAGELFF

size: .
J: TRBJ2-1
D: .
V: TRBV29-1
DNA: TGCAGCGTTAGTCAGGGTCATTTAGGCAGCTACAATGAGCAGTTCTTC
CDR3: CSVSQGHLGSYNEQFF

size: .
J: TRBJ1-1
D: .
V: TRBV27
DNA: TGTGCCAGCAGTTCCAACTTTGGCATGATACCCGGCGGCACTGAAGCTTTCTTT
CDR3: CASSSNFGMIPGGTEAFF

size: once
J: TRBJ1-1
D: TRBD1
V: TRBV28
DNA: TGTGCCAGCAGGACAGGGCTAAACACTGAAGCTTTCTTT
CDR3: CASRTGLNTEAFF

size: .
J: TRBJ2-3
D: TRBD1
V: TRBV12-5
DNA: TGTGCTAGTGGTTTGATCCTAGGACAGGGCACAGATACGCAGTATTTT
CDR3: CASGLILGQGTDTQYF

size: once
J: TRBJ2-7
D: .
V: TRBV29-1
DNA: TGCAGCGTTGAAGTCGGCAGGGGAGAGGTCGAGCAGTACTTC
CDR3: CSVEVGRGEVEQYF

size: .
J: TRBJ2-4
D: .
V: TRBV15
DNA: TGTGCCACCAGCAGTCCTCTGGGGGGTCGGGGGCTCAAAAACATTCAGTACTTC
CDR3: CATSSPLGGRGLKNIQYF

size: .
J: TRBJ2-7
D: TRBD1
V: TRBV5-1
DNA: TGCGCCAGCAGCTCAGGACAGGGGGCACGGAACGAGCAGTACTTC
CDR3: CASSSGQGARNEQYF

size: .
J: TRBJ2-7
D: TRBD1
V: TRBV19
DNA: TGTGCCAGTAGTTGGACAGGATCCCACGAGCAGTACTTC
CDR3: CASSWTGSHEQYF

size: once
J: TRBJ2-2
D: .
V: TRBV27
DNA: TGTGCCAGCAGTGTGCTCGAGGGCGGGGAGCTGTTTTTT
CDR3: CASSVLEGGELFF

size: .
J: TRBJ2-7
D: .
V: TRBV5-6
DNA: TGTGCCAGCAGCTTCCAGGGGTCCTCCTACGAGCAGTACTTC
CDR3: CASSFQGSSYEQYF

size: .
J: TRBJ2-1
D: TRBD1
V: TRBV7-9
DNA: TGTGCCAGCAGCCCCAGACAGGGCAGCTCCTACAATGAGCAGTTCTTC
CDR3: CASSPRQGSSYNEQFF

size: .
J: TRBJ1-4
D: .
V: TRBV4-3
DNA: TGCGCCAGCAGCCAAGATGGGCCCACAACCTCTAATGAAAAACTGTTTTTT
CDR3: CASSQDGPTTSNEKLFF

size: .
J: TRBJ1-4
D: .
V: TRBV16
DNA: TGTGCCAGCAGCCGCACCGGGACACCGAATGAAAAACTGTTTTTT
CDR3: CASSRTGTPNEKLFF

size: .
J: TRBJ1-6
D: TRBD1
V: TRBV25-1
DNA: TGTGCCAGCAGTGACCGGGACAGAAATTCACCCCTCCACTTT
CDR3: CASSDRDRNSPLHF

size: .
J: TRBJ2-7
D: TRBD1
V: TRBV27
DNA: TGTGCCAGCAGTGACCCCGGGCAGGGGGTGTACGAGCAGTACTTC
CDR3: CASSDPGQGVYEQYF

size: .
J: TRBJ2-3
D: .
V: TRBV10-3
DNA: TGTGCCATCAGTCCGAGGGGGGACACAGATACGCAGTATTTT
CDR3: CAISPRGDTDTQYF

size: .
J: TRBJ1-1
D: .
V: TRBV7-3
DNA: TGTGCCAGCAGCTTAACCGGTGGGTCGGGCACTGAAGCTTTCTTT
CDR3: CASSLTGGSGTEAFF

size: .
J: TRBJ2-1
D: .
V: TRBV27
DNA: TGTGCCAGCAGTTTGGGGGGGCCCTACAATGAGCAGTTCTTC
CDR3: CASSLGGPYNEQFF

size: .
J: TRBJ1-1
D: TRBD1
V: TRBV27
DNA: TGTGCCAGCCAAACAGCACAGGGGGTCGACACTGAAGCTTTCTTT
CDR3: CASQTAQGVDTEAFF

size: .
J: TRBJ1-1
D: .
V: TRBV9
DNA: TGTGCCAGCAGCGTAGCTTTCGGGGTGACTGAAGCTTTCTTT
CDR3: CASSVAFGVTEAFF

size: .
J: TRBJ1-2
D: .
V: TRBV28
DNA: TGTGCCAGCAGTTCTGGTTCTAACTATGGCTACACCTTC
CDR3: CASSSGSNYGYTF

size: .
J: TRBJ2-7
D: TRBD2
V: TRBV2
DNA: TGTGCCAGCAGGCCCCGACTAGCGGGAGTATACGAGCAGTACTTC
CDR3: CASRPRLAGVYEQYF

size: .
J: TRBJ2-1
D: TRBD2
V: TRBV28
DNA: TGTGCCAGCAGCCCGAATAGCGGGAGGGCTTGGAATGAGCAGTTCTTC
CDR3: CASSPNSGRAWNEQFF

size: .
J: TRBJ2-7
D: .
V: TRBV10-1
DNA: TGCGCCAGCAGTGAGTATAGGGGGATGGGGGAGCAGTACTTC
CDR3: CASSEYRGMGEQYF

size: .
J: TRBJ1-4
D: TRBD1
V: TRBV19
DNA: TGTGCCAGTAGTCCCCGGGACAGGGAACGGTTCGGCGAAAAACTGTTTTTT
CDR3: CASSPRDRERFGEKLFF

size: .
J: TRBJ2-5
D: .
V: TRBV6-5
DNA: TGTGCCAGCAGTTACTCGGCCTCTCGAGAGACCCAGTACTTC
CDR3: CASSYSASRETQYF

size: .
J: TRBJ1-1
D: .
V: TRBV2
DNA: TGTGCCAGCAGTGCTCTCATGGGCCTTAACACTGAAGCTTTCTTT
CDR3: CASSALMGLNTEAFF

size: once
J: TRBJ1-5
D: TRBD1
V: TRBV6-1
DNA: TGTGCCAGCAGTCCATTGGACAGGGATCAGCCCCAGCATTTT
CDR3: CASSPLDRDQPQHF

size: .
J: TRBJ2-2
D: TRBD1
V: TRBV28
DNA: TGTGCCAGCAGTTTATTAGGGACAGCAAACACCGGGGAGCTGTTTTTT
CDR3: CASSLLGTANTGELFF

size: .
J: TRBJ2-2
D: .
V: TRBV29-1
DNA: TGCAGCGTTGATAGCACAACCGGGGAGCTGTTTTTT
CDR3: CSVDSTTGELFF

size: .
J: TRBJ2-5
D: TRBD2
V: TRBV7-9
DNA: TGTGCCAGCAGTTCCCAGCGGGAGGGAGAGACCCAGTACTTC
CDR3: CASSSQREGETQYF

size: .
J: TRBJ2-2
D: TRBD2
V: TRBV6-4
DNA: TGTGCCAGCAGTCCCATGGCGGGAGGGTGGACCGGGGAGCTGTTTTTT
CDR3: CASSPMAGGWTGELFF

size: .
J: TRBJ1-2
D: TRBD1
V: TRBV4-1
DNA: TGCGCCAGCAGCCGAACCGGGACAGGGTCGGATGGCTACACCTTC
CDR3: CASSRTGTGSDGYTF

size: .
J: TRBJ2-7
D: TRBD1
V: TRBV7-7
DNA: TGTGCCAGCAGCCCCGACAGGGACTCCTACGAGCAGTACTTC
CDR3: CASSPDRDSYEQYF

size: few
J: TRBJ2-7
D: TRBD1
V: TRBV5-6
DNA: TGTGCCAGCAGCCCCGGGACAGTCTACGAGCAGTACTTC
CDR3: CASSPGTVYEQYF

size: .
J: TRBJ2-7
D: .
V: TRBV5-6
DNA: TGTGCCAGCAGCTTGGCGGGTAACAATTACTACGAGCAGTACTTC
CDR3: CASSLAGNNYYEQYF

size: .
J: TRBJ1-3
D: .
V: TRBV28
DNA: TGTGCCAGCAGTTTATTAGGGTCCTCAGGAAACACCATATATTTT
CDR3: CASSLLGSSGNTIYF

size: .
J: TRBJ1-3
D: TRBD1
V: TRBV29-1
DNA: TGCAGCGCCAGGACAGGGTCTGGAAACACCATATATTTT
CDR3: CSARTGSGNTIYF

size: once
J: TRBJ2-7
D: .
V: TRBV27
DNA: TGTGCCAGCAGTTTATTCGCTTCCTACGAGCAGTACTTC
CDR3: CASSLFASYEQYF

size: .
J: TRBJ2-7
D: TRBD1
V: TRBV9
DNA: TGTGCCAGCAGCGAACTGGGACAGGGGACCGACGAGCAGTACTTC
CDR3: CASSELGQGTDEQYF

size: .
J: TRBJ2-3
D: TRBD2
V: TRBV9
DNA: TGTGCCAGCAACCCAGCGGGGTCCGGGGGGGATACGCAGTATTTT
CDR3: CASNPAGSGGDTQYF

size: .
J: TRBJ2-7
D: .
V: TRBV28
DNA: TGTGCCAGCAGTCCCAACCCCGGGACAACCGACGAGCAGTACTTC
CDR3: CASSPNPGTTDEQYF

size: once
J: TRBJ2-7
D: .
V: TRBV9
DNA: TGTGCCAGCAGCGTAGGACTGGTACCCTACGAGCAGTACTTC
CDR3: CASSVGLVPYEQYF

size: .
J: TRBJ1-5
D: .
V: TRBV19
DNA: TGTGCCAGCCACGGACAGATTAGCAATCAGCCCCAGCATTTT
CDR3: CASHGQISNQPQHF

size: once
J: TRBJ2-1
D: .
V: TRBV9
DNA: TGTGCCAGCAGCCCTCCCTCCACTTACAATGAGCAGTTCTTC
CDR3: CASSPPSTYNEQFF

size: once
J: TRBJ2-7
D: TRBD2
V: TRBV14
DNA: TGTGCCAGCAGTCCCCGACTAGCGGGAGTTGACGAGCAGTACTTC
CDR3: CASSPRLAGVDEQYF

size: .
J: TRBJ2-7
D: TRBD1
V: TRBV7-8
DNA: TGTGCCAGCAGCGACCCCGGGACAGGGGTTTACGAGCAGTACTTC
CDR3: CASSDPGTGVYEQYF

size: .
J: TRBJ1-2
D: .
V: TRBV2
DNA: TGTGCCAGCAGTGAAGACCGACTCATCTCGGGGGGCTACACCTTC
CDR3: CASSEDRLISGGYTF

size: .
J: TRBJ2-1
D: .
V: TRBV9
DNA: TGTGCCAGCAGCGTGAGCGGCGGGACCCACAATGAGCAGTTCTTC
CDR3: CASSVSGGTHNEQFF